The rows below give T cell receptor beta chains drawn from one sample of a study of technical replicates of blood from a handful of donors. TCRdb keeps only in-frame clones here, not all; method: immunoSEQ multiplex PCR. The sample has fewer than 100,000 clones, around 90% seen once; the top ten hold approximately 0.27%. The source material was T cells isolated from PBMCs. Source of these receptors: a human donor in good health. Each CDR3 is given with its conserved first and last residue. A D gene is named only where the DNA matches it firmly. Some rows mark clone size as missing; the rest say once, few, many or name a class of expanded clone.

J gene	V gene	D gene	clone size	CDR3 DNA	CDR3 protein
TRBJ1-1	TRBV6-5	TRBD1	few	TGTGCCAGCAGTCGACAGGGGGTGACTGAAGCTTTCTTT	CASSRQGVTEAFF
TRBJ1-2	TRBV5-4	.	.	TGTGCCAGCAGCTCACTAGTGAATACGTGGGGCTACACCTTC	CASSSLVNTWGYTF
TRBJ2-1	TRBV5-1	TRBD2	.	TGCGCCAGCAGCTATAGCGGGGGGGACTACAATGAGCAGTTCTTC	CASSYSGGDYNEQFF
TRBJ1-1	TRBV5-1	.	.	TGCGCCAGCAGCTCTGGCCCATTGCTTCTGAACACTGAAGCTTTCTTT	CASSSGPLLLNTEAFF
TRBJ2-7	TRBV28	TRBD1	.	TGTGCCAGCAGTTTAGCAGGGGGCACCTACGAGCAGTACTTC	CASSLAGGTYEQYF
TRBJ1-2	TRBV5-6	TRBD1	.	TGTGCCAGCAGCTTGTGGGGACAGGGAACCTATGGCTACACCTTC	CASSLWGQGTYGYTF
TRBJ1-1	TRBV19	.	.	TGTGCCAGTAGCCACCGAGGGGGGGCTGAAGCTTTCTTT	CASSHRGGAEAFF
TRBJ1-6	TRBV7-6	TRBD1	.	TGTGCCAGCAGCTTCGACAGGGGGGATAATTCACCCCTCCACTTT	CASSFDRGDNSPLHF
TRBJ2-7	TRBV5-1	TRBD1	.	TGCGCCAGCAGCCGTCGGACAGGAATCTCCTACGAGCAGTACTTC	CASSRRTGISYEQYF
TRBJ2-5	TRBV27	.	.	TGTGCCAGCAGTTTATCGATCGGGAGAGAGGAGACCCAGTACTTC	CASSLSIGREETQYF
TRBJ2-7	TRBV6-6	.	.	TGTGCCAGCAGTTCCGGACACCCACGGGCCTACGAGCAGTACTTC	CASSSGHPRAYEQYF
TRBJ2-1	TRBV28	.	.	TGTGCCAGCATCCGAGGTGGCAATGAGCAGTTCTTC	CASIRGGNEQFF
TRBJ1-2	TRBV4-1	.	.	TGCGCCAGCAGCCAAGAGCAGGGTCAAGCCTTCTGGTATGGCTACACCTTC	CASSQEQGQAFWYGYTF
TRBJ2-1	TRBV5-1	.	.	TGCGCCAGCAGCTTGGGCCGGGATAATGAGCAGTTCTTC	CASSLGRDNEQFF
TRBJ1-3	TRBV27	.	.	TGTGCCAGCAGTTTTTCACACGTCTCTGGAAACACCATATATTTT	CASSFSHVSGNTIYF
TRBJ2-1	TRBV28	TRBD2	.	TGTGCCAGCAGTCCCGGGACTAGCGGGGCAAATGAGCAGTTCTTC	CASSPGTSGANEQFF
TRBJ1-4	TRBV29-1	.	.	TGCAGCGGACTTACTGGGGAAAAACTGTTTTTT	CSGLTGEKLFF
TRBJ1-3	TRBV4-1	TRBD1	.	TGCGCCAGCAGCCAAAGAACAGGGGCTTCCTCTGGAAACACCATATATTTT	CASSQRTGASSGNTIYF
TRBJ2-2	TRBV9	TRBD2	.	TGTGCCAGCAGCAACCAGCGGGACGAGAACACCGGGGAGCTGTTTTTT	CASSNQRDENTGELFF
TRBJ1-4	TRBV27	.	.	TGTGCCAGCAGCCTGAGACGGGAAGGGGAAAAACTGTTTTTT	CASSLRREGEKLFF